The clone carrying this T cell receptor (beta chain) was recorded many times. Its antigen is unidentified. The data belong to a study of T-cell reconstitution after alpha-beta-depleted transplantation in children. General observations from the study: Newly made T cells mostly supplied T-cell counts and diversity one year after transplant. Approximately two months post-transplant, alpha-beta T cells reportedly originated from several hundred expanded graft clones. Recipient T cells and thymic progenitors that survived were the source of the high TCRbeta diversity seen at day 60 in some patients.

It was with unique molecular identifiers that the TCRbeta library was prepared. MiXCR was run by TCRdb on the PCR reads, yielding one entry per CDR3 protein. Of about 300,000 distinct CDR3 sequences listed, around 7.1% are singletons. This CDR3 is 16 amino acids long. The germline CDR1 and CDR2 sequences are SEHNR and FQNEAQ (reference sequence). Trimming cost V 4 bases and J 7 bases, with 20 bases left between them. The sequence came from a female patient under 10 years old who had a stem cell transplant for Fanconi anemia, so the T cells may come from the graft donor. Sequenced material: peripheral blood, taken 360 days after TCRalphabeta/CD19-depleted stem cell transplant. This sequence joins TRBV7-9 and TRBJ2-1; a weak D match, TRBD2 (7 bases). The CDR3 DNA sequence: TGTGCCAGCAGCTCCCTTTGGGGAGGGGGGATAAATGAGCAGTTCTTC. It encodes CASSSLWGGGINEQFF.